In this sample, the clone carrying this TCR beta chain turned up many times. The time point denotes: patch test 1, 2 weeks after DPC sensitization. Specified treatment: therapeutic diphenylcyclopropenone sensitization with weekly scalp DPC. The CDR3 has 14 amino acids. Trimming stripped 3 bases from V and 6 bases from J, with 13 bases between. CDR1 and CDR2 (germline): KGHSH, LQKENI. This record belongs to a study of human T cells and chemical hapten exposure. Study-wide context: Read at 6 days, the patch tests placed 0.01% DPC on the upper back.

A single record per CDR3 protein comes from TCRdb applying MiXCR to the RACE reads. The profile shows some 94,000 distinct CDR3 sequences, 12% of them singletons. The sequence came from a woman in her forties with alopecia areata. Some clones in this sample may be carry-over from other donors' samples. Sequencing was performed on whole blood, taken in connection with sensitization to the hapten diphenylcyclopropenone (DPC). The chain combines TRBV18 with TRBJ2-3; D remains unclear. CDR3 protein: CASSPVPPADTQYF. CDR3 in DNA: TGTGCCAGCTCACCTGTCCCCCCGGCGGATACGCAGTATTTT.